The rows below give T cell receptor beta chains drawn from one sample of a study of early T cells in non-severe SARS-CoV-2 infection. MiXCR was run by TCRdb on the 5' RACE reads, yielding one entry per CDR3 protein. The profile covers about 29,000 distinct CDR3 sequences, with 4.5% appearing a single time and approximately 6.3% taken by the ten largest. Material: whole blood. All receptors derive from an adult who was a healthcare worker with PCR-confirmed SARS-CoV-2 infection or an uninfected control (not recorded which). CDR3s include the opening cysteine and the closing phenylalanine or tryptophan. D genes are given only for firm matches. The size of a clone is reported for some rows only, either as once, few or many, or as a class for expanded clones.

CDR3 DNA: TGTGCCAGCAGCGTAGAGGGGACAGGGTCAGATACGCAGTATTTT
CDR3 protein: CASSVEGTGSDTQYF
J gene: TRBJ2-3
clone size: medium-sized
CDR3 length: 15
V gene: TRBV9
D gene: TRBD1

CDR3 DNA: TGTGCCAGCAGCCAAGATCGAGGGGGCACAGATACGCAGTATTTT
CDR3 protein: CASSQDRGGTDTQYF
J gene: TRBJ2-3
clone size: few
CDR3 length: 15
V gene: TRBV14
D gene: NA

CDR3 DNA: TGCAGTGCTAGAAGGCCAGCGGGAGAACAAGCGCAGTATTTT
CDR3 protein: CSARRPAGEQAQYF
J gene: TRBJ2-3
clone size: NA
CDR3 length: 14
V gene: TRBV20-1
D gene: TRBD2

CDR3 DNA: TGTGCCAACAGTGGGGGAACAGGGGACGGTGAAAAACTGTTTTTT
CDR3 protein: CANSGGTGDGEKLFF
J gene: TRBJ1-4
clone size: NA
CDR3 length: 15
V gene: TRBV10-3
D gene: TRBD1

CDR3 DNA: TGTGCCAGCAGCCAACTGACCGGGACACCTTACGAGCAGTACTTC
CDR3 protein: CASSQLTGTPYEQYF
J gene: TRBJ2-7
clone size: many
CDR3 length: 15
V gene: TRBV7-2
D gene: NA

CDR3 DNA: TGTGCCAGCAGCATCCCGGGACTAGGCCCAGAGACCCAGTACTTC
CDR3 protein: CASSIPGLGPETQYF
J gene: TRBJ2-5
clone size: many
CDR3 length: 15
V gene: TRBV5-8
D gene: TRBD2

CDR3 DNA: TGCAGCGTTGGGAAGAGGACAGGGTCCTACGAGCAGTACTTC
CDR3 protein: CSVGKRTGSYEQYF
J gene: TRBJ2-7
clone size: many
CDR3 length: 14
V gene: TRBV29-1
D gene: TRBD1

CDR3 DNA: TGCGCCAGCAGCTTGGGTCGTCTAGCGGGAGGGCCTGATGAGCAGTTCTTC
CDR3 protein: CASSLGRLAGGPDEQFF
J gene: TRBJ2-1
clone size: many
CDR3 length: 17
V gene: TRBV5-1
D gene: TRBD2

CDR3 DNA: TGTGCCAGCAGTGTGAGGCGACCACAAGAGACCCAGTACTTC
CDR3 protein: CASSVRRPQETQYF
J gene: TRBJ2-5
clone size: many
CDR3 length: 14
V gene: TRBV6-1
D gene: NA

CDR3 DNA: TGTGCCAGCAGCCCGGGCGGGGCCCGGCAGTTCTTC
CDR3 protein: CASSPGGARQFF
J gene: TRBJ2-1
clone size: many
CDR3 length: 12
V gene: TRBV7-9
D gene: NA

CDR3 DNA: TGTGCCAGCAGCCCAGGACAGGGGATGTACGAGCAGTACTTC
CDR3 protein: CASSPGQGMYEQYF
J gene: TRBJ2-7
clone size: NA
CDR3 length: 14
V gene: TRBV11-3
D gene: TRBD1

CDR3 DNA: TGTGCCAGCAGCTTAACGCTCCAGGCAGATACGCAGTATTTT
CDR3 protein: CASSLTLQADTQYF
J gene: TRBJ2-3
clone size: many
CDR3 length: 14
V gene: TRBV7-3
D gene: NA

CDR3 DNA: TGTGCCAGCAGTCCAATAGGGGCCCTCGGCACTGAAGCTTTCTTT
CDR3 protein: CASSPIGALGTEAFF
J gene: TRBJ1-1
clone size: NA
CDR3 length: 15
V gene: TRBV25-1
D gene: NA

CDR3 DNA: TGCAGTGCTAGAGCCGACAGGGCCTCCTACAATGAGCAGTTCTTC
CDR3 protein: CSARADRASYNEQFF
J gene: TRBJ2-1
clone size: many
CDR3 length: 15
V gene: TRBV20-1
D gene: TRBD1

CDR3 DNA: TGTGCCAGTAGTCAGTCTAGTCCAGATACGCAGTATTTT
CDR3 protein: CASSQSSPDTQYF
J gene: TRBJ2-3
clone size: many
CDR3 length: 13
V gene: TRBV19
D gene: NA

CDR3 DNA: TGCAGCGTTGAAAAGGGAAACACCATATATTTT
CDR3 protein: CSVEKGNTIYF
J gene: TRBJ1-3
clone size: many
CDR3 length: 11
V gene: TRBV29-1
D gene: NA

CDR3 DNA: TGTGCCAGCAGCCCCTCGTTTTACAATGAGCAGTTCTTC
CDR3 protein: CASSPSFYNEQFF
J gene: TRBJ2-1
clone size: many
CDR3 length: 13
V gene: TRBV6-2/TRBV6-3
D gene: NA

CDR3 DNA: TGTGCCAGCAGTCCCCCTGCGGGAGCTTACAATGAGCAGTTCTTC
CDR3 protein: CASSPPAGAYNEQFF
J gene: TRBJ2-1
clone size: few
CDR3 length: 15
V gene: TRBV6-1
D gene: TRBD2

CDR3 DNA: TGCAGTGTCACACAGAATAGCAATGAGCAGTTCTTC
CDR3 protein: CSVTQNSNEQFF
J gene: TRBJ2-1
clone size: few
CDR3 length: 12
V gene: TRBV20-1
D gene: NA

CDR3 DNA: TGTGCCAGCAGCCCGCTTGGGGTTTTGGCGTTATACAATGAGCAGTTCTTC
CDR3 protein: CASSPLGVLALYNEQFF
J gene: TRBJ2-1
clone size: few
CDR3 length: 17
V gene: TRBV5-5
D gene: NA

CDR3 DNA: TGTGCCAGCAGCCCGGTCGGCCGCGATTCACCCCTCCACTTT
CDR3 protein: CASSPVGRDSPLHF
J gene: TRBJ1-6
clone size: many
CDR3 length: 14
V gene: TRBV3-1
D gene: NA

CDR3 DNA: TGCGCCAGCAGCTTCGGGGCAGGGGACCAGCCCCAGCATTTT
CDR3 protein: CASSFGAGDQPQHF
J gene: TRBJ1-5
clone size: NA
CDR3 length: 14
V gene: TRBV5-1
D gene: NA

CDR3 DNA: TGTGCCAGCAGCTTAGAAGGGCGGGAGGTACGAGAGCAGTTCTTC
CDR3 protein: CASSLEGREVREQFF
J gene: TRBJ2-1
clone size: many
CDR3 length: 15
V gene: TRBV7-3
D gene: TRBD2

CDR3 DNA: TGCGCCAGCAGCTTGGAGACCGGGTTGGGGAACACTGAAGCTTTCTTT
CDR3 protein: CASSLETGLGNTEAFF
J gene: TRBJ1-1
clone size: many
CDR3 length: 16
V gene: TRBV5-1
D gene: NA

CDR3 DNA: TGTGCCAGCAGTGAAGGAAGAGGGATGGCCTTCGAGCAGTACTTC
CDR3 protein: CASSEGRGMAFEQYF
J gene: TRBJ2-7
clone size: NA
CDR3 length: 15
V gene: TRBV6-1
D gene: NA

CDR3 DNA: TGCAGTGCTAGAACTAGCACCTACGAGCAGTACTTC
CDR3 protein: CSARTSTYEQYF
J gene: TRBJ2-7
clone size: many
CDR3 length: 12
V gene: TRBV20-1
D gene: NA

CDR3 DNA: TGTGCCAGTTCAGGGGAGTTCGCCGGGGAGCTGTTTTTT
CDR3 protein: CASSGEFAGELFF
J gene: TRBJ2-2
clone size: NA
CDR3 length: 13
V gene: TRBV6-4
D gene: NA

CDR3 DNA: TGTGCCAGCAGCTTGGAGGCGGGGGTGTACAATGAGCAGTTCTTC
CDR3 protein: CASSLEAGVYNEQFF
J gene: TRBJ2-1
clone size: many
CDR3 length: 15
V gene: TRBV5-5
D gene: TRBD2

CDR3 DNA: TGTGCCAGCAGCTTAGTGTCCGGGTGGAGCACCGGGGAGCTGTTTTTT
CDR3 protein: CASSLVSGWSTGELFF
J gene: TRBJ2-2
clone size: many
CDR3 length: 16
V gene: TRBV7-2
D gene: NA

CDR3 DNA: TGCAGTGCGACAGGGCCTGGGGCCAACGTCCTGACTTTC
CDR3 protein: CSATGPGANVLTF
J gene: TRBJ2-6
clone size: NA
CDR3 length: 13
V gene: TRBV20-1
D gene: TRBD1

CDR3 DNA: TGTGCCAGTTCCCTAGCGGGCGGCGGGGAGCTGTTTTTT
CDR3 protein: CASSLAGGGELFF
J gene: TRBJ2-2
clone size: many
CDR3 length: 13
V gene: TRBV12-3/TRBV12-4
D gene: TRBD2

CDR3 DNA: TGTGCCAGTAGTTCCGACATCACAGATACGCAGTATTTT
CDR3 protein: CASSSDITDTQYF
J gene: TRBJ2-3
clone size: NA
CDR3 length: 13
V gene: TRBV19
D gene: NA

CDR3 DNA: TGTGCCAGCAGCTTAGGGCTGGGCGGAACAGATACGCAGTATTTT
CDR3 protein: CASSLGLGGTDTQYF
J gene: TRBJ2-3
clone size: many
CDR3 length: 15
V gene: TRBV7-6
D gene: NA